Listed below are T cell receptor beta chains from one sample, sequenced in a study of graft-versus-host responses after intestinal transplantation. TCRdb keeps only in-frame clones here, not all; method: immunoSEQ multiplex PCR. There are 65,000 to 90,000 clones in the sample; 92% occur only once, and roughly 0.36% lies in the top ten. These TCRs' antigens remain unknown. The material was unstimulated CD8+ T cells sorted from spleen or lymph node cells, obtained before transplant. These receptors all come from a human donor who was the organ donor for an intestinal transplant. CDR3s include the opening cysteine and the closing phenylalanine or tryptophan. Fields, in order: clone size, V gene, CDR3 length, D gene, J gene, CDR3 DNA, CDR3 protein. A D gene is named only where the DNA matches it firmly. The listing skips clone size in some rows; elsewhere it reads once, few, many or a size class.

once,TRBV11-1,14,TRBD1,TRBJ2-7,TGTGCCAGCAGTTCCTTAGGGGGCGGCTACGAGCAGTACTTC,CASSSLGGGYEQYF
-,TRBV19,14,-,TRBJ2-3,TGTGCCAGTAGTATCGACCCCCGAGGAGATACGCAGTATTTT,CASSIDPRGDTQYF
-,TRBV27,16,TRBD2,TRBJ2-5,TGTGCCAGCAGTTCACTAGCGGGGGGGCCAGGAGAGACCCAGTACTTC,CASSSLAGGPGETQYF
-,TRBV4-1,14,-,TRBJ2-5,TGCGCCAGCAGCGTACGACAGGCCCGGGAGACCCAGTACTTC,CASSVRQARETQYF
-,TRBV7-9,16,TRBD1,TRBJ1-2,TGTGCCAGCAGCCTTACCGGGACAGGGTTCCCTTATGGCTACACCTTC,CASSLTGTGFPYGYTF
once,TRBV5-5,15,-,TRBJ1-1,TGTGCCAGCAGCGTAGGGGGACGGGAGAACACTGAAGCTTTCTTT,CASSVGGRENTEAFF
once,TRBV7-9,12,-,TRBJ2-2,TGTGCCAGCAGCTTTAGCGCCGGGGAGCTGTTTTTT,CASSFSAGELFF
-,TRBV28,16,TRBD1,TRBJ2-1,TGTGCCAGCAGTTTAACCGGGACAGCTCGAGCAGTTGAGCAGTTCTTC,CASSLTGTARAVEQFF
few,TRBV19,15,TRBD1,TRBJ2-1,TGTGCCAGTAGTGCCCAAGGGGGCCCGGGGAATGAGCAGTTCTTC,CASSAQGGPGNEQFF
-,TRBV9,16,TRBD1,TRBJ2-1,TGTGCCAGCAGCGTAGACGACAGGGGATCCTACAATGAGCAGTTCTTC,CASSVDDRGSYNEQFF
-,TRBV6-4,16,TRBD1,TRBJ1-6,TGTGCCAGCAGTGAAACTCGGACAGGGAGGAATTCACCCCTCCACTTT,CASSETRTGRNSPLHF
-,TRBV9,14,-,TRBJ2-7,TGTGCCAGCAGCGTAGGTTTCCCAGGGGACGAGCAGTACTTC,CASSVGFPGDEQYF
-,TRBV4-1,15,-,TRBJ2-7,TGCGCCAGCAGCCAAGATTTAGGCAGGGGATACGAGCAGTACTTC,CASSQDLGRGYEQYF
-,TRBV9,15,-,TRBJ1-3,TGTGCCAGCGCGGATCGGGGGAGAGGAGTTAACACCATATATTTT,CASADRGRGVNTIYF
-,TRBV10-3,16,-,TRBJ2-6,TGTGCCATCAGTGAGTCTCCCCTCTCTGGGGCCAACGTCCTGACTTTC,CAISESPLSGANVLTF
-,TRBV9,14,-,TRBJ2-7,TGTGCCAGCAGCGTAGGTACAGGGAGCGACGAGCAGTACTTC,CASSVGTGSDEQYF